The rows below give T cell receptor beta chains drawn from one sample of a study of T-cell reconstitution after alpha-beta-depleted transplantation in children. TCRdb re-analysed the PCR reads in MiXCR, keeping a single row per CDR3 protein. The table lists around 240,000 distinct CDR3 sequences, 8.2% of them singletons. The sample in question was PBMCs, mostly from graft donor cells, obtained 180 days after TCRalphabeta/CD19-depleted stem cell transplant. The receptors come from a male patient younger than 18 who had a stem cell transplant for acute lymphoblastic leukemia, so the T cells may come from the graft donor. Both conserved end residues are part of each CDR3. Fields, in order: V gene, clone size, D gene, J gene, CDR3 protein, CDR3 DNA. The D gene is left open where the match is weak. Rows may omit the clone size; those that give it use once, few, many or a size class.

>TRBV12-3/TRBV12-4|many|.|TRBJ2-3
CASSSDLTDTQYF
TGTGCCAGCAGTTCCGATCTCACAGATACGCAGTATTTT
>TRBV4-3|many|TRBD2|TRBJ2-5
CASSQDPPGRGSGGTTQYF
TGCGCCAGCAGCCAAGATCCCCCTGGACGGGGTAGCGGGGGGACGACCCAGTACTTC
>TRBV5-4|many|TRBD2|TRBJ2-7
CASSFPLAGGSEQYF
TGTGCCAGCAGCTTCCCTCTAGCGGGGGGGTCCGAGCAGTACTTC
>TRBV4-1|.|.|TRBJ2-2
CASSQVGGTNTGELFF
TGCGCCAGCAGCCAAGTGGGCGGGACGAACACCGGGGAGCTGTTTTTT
>TRBV12-3/TRBV12-4|many|TRBD2|TRBJ2-7
CASSHGTSGGEQYF
TGTGCCAGCAGCCACGGGACTAGCGGTGGGGAGCAGTACTTC
>TRBV20-1|many|.|TRBJ2-7
CSARDRINQGFSYEQYF
TGCAGTGCTAGAGATAGAATCAACCAGGGATTCTCCTACGAGCAGTACTTC
>TRBV15|many|TRBD2|TRBJ2-3
CATSREGSGSTDTQYF
TGTGCCACCAGCAGAGAAGGTAGCGGGAGCACAGATACGCAGTATTTT
>TRBV18|many|TRBD1|TRBJ2-5
CASSPGTGGRRETQYF
TGTGCCAGCTCCCCCGGGACAGGGGGCCGAAGGGAGACCCAGTACTTC
>TRBV28|many|.|TRBJ2-1
CASSFQRVSYNEQFF
TGTGCCAGCAGTTTCCAGCGGGTCTCCTACAATGAGCAGTTCTTC
>TRBV7-2|.|.|TRBJ2-7
CASSLIGSGATEQYF
TGTGCCAGCAGCTTAATCGGGAGTGGGGCAACCGAGCAGTACTTC
>TRBV5-5|many|.|TRBJ2-5
CASSLRDGQETQYF
TGTGCCAGCAGCCTACGGGACGGGCAAGAGACCCAGTACTTC
>TRBV10-3|many|TRBD1|TRBJ2-2
CAISGTGGGTGELFF
TGTGCCATCAGTGGGACAGGGGGTGGAACCGGGGAGCTGTTTTTT
>TRBV10-3|many|.|TRBJ2-1
CAINGGPLTDEQFF
TGTGCCATCAACGGGGGGCCTTTAACCGATGAGCAGTTCTTC
>TRBV12-3/TRBV12-4|few|TRBD1|TRBJ1-2
CASSLRGTGNYGYTF
TGTGCCAGCAGTTTAAGGGGGACAGGGAACTATGGCTACACCTTC
>TRBV10-2|few|TRBD1|TRBJ2-7
CASFLAGTGGYEQYF
TGCGCCAGCTTTTTAGCCGGGACAGGGGGCTACGAGCAGTACTTC
>TRBV27|few|.|TRBJ2-2
CASTGQCTGELFF
TGTGCCAGCACCGGACAGTGCACCGGGGAGCTGTTTTTT
>TRBV3-1|many|.|TRBJ2-2
CASSQATRKNTGELFF
TGTGCCAGCAGCCAAGCTACCCGTAAGAACACCGGGGAGCTGTTTTTT
>TRBV28|many|.|TRBJ2-4
CASSSPLAFIQYF
TGTGCCAGCAGTTCTCCCTTAGCATTTATTCAGTACTTC
>TRBV29-1|many|.|TRBJ1-5
CSVLEAGEPNQPQHF
TGCAGCGTGTTGGAGGCAGGGGAACCCAATCAGCCCCAGCATTTT
>TRBV2|many|TRBD2|TRBJ2-3
CASSENKLAGVQDTQYF
TGTGCCAGCAGTGAGAATAAGCTAGCGGGAGTGCAAGATACGCAGTATTTT
>TRBV2|many|.|TRBJ2-7
CASSEEAGDPYEQYF
TGTGCCAGCAGTGAAGAGGCAGGGGACCCCTACGAGCAGTACTTC
>TRBV5-6|many|TRBD2|TRBJ2-2
CASSSLRGGNTGELFF
TGTGCCAGCAGCTCCCTGCGGGGGGGGAACACCGGGGAGCTGTTTTTT
>TRBV5-4|many|TRBD2|TRBJ2-1
CAARTSGRNEQFF
TGTGCCGCGAGGACTAGCGGGAGGAATGAGCAGTTCTTC